The rows below give T cell receptor beta chains drawn from one sample of a study of PD-1 blockade in classical Hodgkin lymphoma. The data were produced by immunoSEQ multiplex PCR, yet TCRdb's version contains in-frame clones alone and is incomplete. The profile shows 26,000 or so clones, around 72% of them singletons. The material sequenced was peripheral blood mononuclear cells (PBMCs), taken before the fourth cycle of nivolumab. These receptors originate from a human donor with classical Hodgkin lymphoma. The CDR3 runs from the conserved cysteine through the conserved F or W. D genes are given only for firm matches. Clone size is given for some rows only: seen once, a few or many times, or a class if the clone is expanded.

j_call,v_call,clone_size,d_call,cdr3_aa,cdr3_nt
TRBJ2-2,TRBV11-2,NA,TRBD2,CASSFSGGPPRELFF,TGTGCCAGCAGCTTTAGCGGGGGGCCCCCTAGGGAGCTGTTTTTT
TRBJ2-3,TRBV25-1,NA,NA,CASHADTQYF,TGTGCCAGTCATGCGGATACGCAGTATTTT
TRBJ2-7,TRBV5-1,NA,NA,CASKAGMSDEQYF,TGCGCCAGCAAGGCAGGGATGTCCGACGAGCAGTACTTC
TRBJ2-3,TRBV19,NA,NA,CASSIPGGFSTDTQYF,TGTGCCAGTAGTATTCCCGGCGGGTTCAGCACAGATACGCAGTATTTT
TRBJ1-3,TRBV29-1,NA,TRBD1,CSVVTGGNTIYF,TGCAGCGTGGTGACAGGGGGAAACACCATATATTTT
TRBJ2-7,TRBV7-2,NA,TRBD2,CASSFGAGLAGYEQYF,TGTGCCAGCAGCTTTGGGGCGGGACTAGCGGGATACGAGCAGTACTTC
TRBJ2-5,TRBV6-6,NA,TRBD2,CASSPGLASHF,TGTGCCAGCAGTCCGGGACTAGCGTCGCACTTC
TRBJ2-7,TRBV7-9,NA,TRBD2,CASSLAGGPDEQYF,TGTGCCAGCAGCTTAGCGGGAGGGCCTGACGAGCAGTACTTC
TRBJ2-7,TRBV18,NA,NA,CASSRDSAEQYF,TGTGCCAGCTCACGGGACTCCGCGGAGCAGTACTTC
TRBJ2-2,TRBV19,NA,TRBD2,CASGMGGERLFF,TGTGCCAGTGGAATGGGGGGGGAAAGGCTGTTTTTT
TRBJ2-1,TRBV10-2,NA,TRBD2,CASSFPLGASGAFEQFF,TGCGCCAGCAGCTTCCCCTTGGGGGCTAGCGGGGCGTTTGAGCAGTTCTTC
TRBJ2-1,TRBV4-1,NA,NA,CASSRGGDSYNEQFF,TGCGCCAGCAGCCGCGGCGGGGATTCCTACAATGAGCAGTTCTTC
TRBJ1-1,TRBV19,medium-sized,TRBD1,CASSWQGENTEAFF,TGTGCCAGTAGTTGGCAGGGGGAGAACACTGAAGCTTTCTTT
TRBJ1-4,TRBV29-1,NA,TRBD1,CSVAGGREGEKLFF,TGCAGCGTTGCAGGGGGCAGGGAGGGGGAAAAACTGTTTTTT
TRBJ2-3,TRBV19,NA,NA,CASSIGAGGWDTQYF,TGTGCCAGTAGTATAGGCGCCGGGGGCTGGGATACGCAGTATTTT
TRBJ2-5,TRBV5-1,few,NA,CASSLAGGRTKETQYF,TGCGCCAGCAGCTTGGCCGGGGGAAGAACCAAAGAGACCCAGTACTTC
TRBJ1-4,TRBV19,NA,TRBD1,CATLDRAAANEKLFF,TGTGCCACCCTTGACAGGGCTGCGGCTAATGAAAAACTGTTTTTT
TRBJ1-1,TRBV7-9,NA,NA,CASSLAEGEAFF,TGTGCCAGCAGCTTAGCCGAAGGAGAAGCTTTCTTT
TRBJ2-7,TRBV4-1,medium-sized,NA,CASSHSYEQYF,TGCGCCAGCAGCCACAGCTACGAGCAGTACTTC
TRBJ1-2,TRBV6-5,NA,NA,CASSWGRESYGYTF,TGTGCCAGCAGTTGGGGCCGTGAAAGCTATGGCTACACCTTC
TRBJ1-5,TRBV27,NA,NA,CASSLSLDPNQPQHF,TGTGCCAGCAGTTTATCTTTAGATCCAAATCAGCCCCAGCATTTT
TRBJ1-2,TRBV4-3,NA,TRBD1,CASRGQGASGYTF,TGCGCCAGCAGGGGACAGGGGGCTAGTGGCTACACCTTC
TRBJ2-1,TRBV19,NA,TRBD2,CASSIDHSGGNNEQFF,TGTGCCAGTAGTATAGATCATAGCGGGGGCAACAATGAGCAGTTCTTC
TRBJ2-1,TRBV7-3,NA,NA,CASSSGTEQFF,TGTGCCAGCAGCTCAGGAACTGAGCAGTTCTTC
TRBJ1-2,TRBV11-2,NA,NA,CASSFRDGYTF,TGTGCCAGCAGCTTCCGAGATGGCTACACCTTC
TRBJ1-1,TRBV7-9,NA,NA,CASSLVSGANTEAFF,TGTGCCAGCAGCTTAGTTTCCGGGGCTAACACTGAAGCTTTCTTT
TRBJ1-4,TRBV5-4,NA,NA,CASSPGAGLSTNEKLFF,TGTGCCAGCAGCCCGGGTGCCGGACTATCAACTAATGAAAAACTGTTTTTT
TRBJ2-7,TRBV5-1,few,NA,CASSLTGAAYEQYF,TGCGCCAGCAGCTTAACGGGGGCCGCGTACGAGCAGTACTTC
TRBJ2-7,TRBV28,few,NA,CASSQDIYEQYF,TGTGCCAGCAGTCAGGACATCTACGAGCAGTACTTC
TRBJ2-5,TRBV7-2,NA,TRBD2,CASSLQSAGGPHQETQYF,TGTGCCAGCAGCTTACAGTCAGCGGGAGGGCCCCACCAAGAGACCCAGTACTTC
TRBJ1-1,TRBV11-2,NA,TRBD1,CASRPGGASTNAEAFF,TGTGCCAGCAGACCAGGGGGCGCATCTACGAACGCTGAAGCTTTCTTT
TRBJ2-2,TRBV11-2,once,NA,CASSLERHTGELFF,TGTGCCAGCAGCTTAGAACGGCACACCGGGGAGCTGTTTTTT
TRBJ1-2,TRBV6-1,NA,TRBD1,CASSERGQNYGYTF,TGTGCCAGCAGTGAACGGGGACAGAACTATGGCTACACCTTC
TRBJ2-3,TRBV29-1,NA,TRBD2,CSVEDVLRAGGFTDTQYF,TGCAGCGTTGAAGATGTCTTGAGAGCGGGAGGGTTCACAGATACGCAGTATTTT
TRBJ2-7,TRBV27,NA,TRBD1,CASSSLTGGYEQYF,TGTGCCAGCAGTTCCCTAACAGGGGGCTACGAGCAGTACTTC
TRBJ2-3,TRBV9,NA,TRBD1,CASSMGGTGRTDTQYF,TGTGCCAGCAGCATGGGAGGGACAGGGAGAACAGATACGCAGTATTTT
TRBJ1-4,TRBV28,NA,NA,CASIPQGNEKLFF,TGTGCCAGCATCCCGCAGGGTAATGAAAAACTGTTTTTT
TRBJ1-4,TRBV5-5,NA,NA,CASSAQGSGKLFF,TGTGCCAGCAGCGCCCAGGGAAGTGGAAAACTGTTTTTT
TRBJ2-3,TRBV5-4,NA,NA,CASSSADTQYF,TGTGCCAGCAGCTCAGCAGATACGCAGTATTTT
TRBJ1-3,TRBV7-9,NA,NA,CASSPRTVFGGNTIYF,TGTGCCAGCAGCCCCCGGACTGTATTCGGCGGAAACACCATATATTTT
TRBJ1-2,TRBV19,NA,NA,CASSMIETYGYTF,TGTGCCAGTAGTATGATCGAGACCTATGGCTACACCTTC
TRBJ2-7,TRBV27,NA,NA,CASSFLTGGTYEQYF,TGTGCCAGCAGTTTTCTAACAGGCGGGACCTACGAGCAGTACTTC
TRBJ2-1,TRBV5-6,NA,TRBD2,CASSLMAGGPDNEQFF,TGTGCCAGCAGCTTAATGGCGGGAGGCCCCGACAATGAGCAGTTCTTC
TRBJ1-1,TRBV6-6,NA,NA,CASSTNPGAAPEAFF,TGTGCCAGCAGTACGAATCCCGGGGCGGCTCCTGAAGCTTTCTTT
TRBJ1-1,TRBV19,NA,NA,CASSIRGITEAFF,TGTGCCAGTAGTATCCGTGGAATCACTGAAGCTTTCTTT
TRBJ2-7,TRBV6-5,NA,NA,CASSGGSEGEQYF,TGTGCCAGCAGCGGAGGTAGTGAAGGGGAGCAGTACTTC
TRBJ1-2,TRBV18,once,NA,CASSPTFSEIYGYTF,TGTGCCAGCTCACCGACTTTTTCGGAGATCTATGGCTACACCTTC
TRBJ2-3,TRBV19,few,NA,CASRQEGPADTQYF,TGTGCCAGTCGACAAGAAGGCCCGGCGGATACGCAGTATTTT
TRBJ2-1,TRBV27,NA,NA,CASSLTSSGEQFF,TGTGCCAGCAGTTTAACATCCTCAGGGGAGCAGTTCTTC
TRBJ2-5,TRBV4-1,NA,NA,CASSQESSLGTQYF,TGCGCCAGCAGCCAAGAATCTAGCCTAGGGACCCAGTACTTC
TRBJ2-6,TRBV18,once,NA,CASSPPFQGSGANVLTF,TGTGCCAGCTCACCACCGTTCCAGGGGTCTGGGGCCAACGTCCTGACTTTC
TRBJ2-3,TRBV7-2,NA,TRBD2,CASSPTSGVSTDTQYF,TGTGCCAGCAGCCCCACTAGCGGGGTGAGCACAGATACGCAGTATTTT
TRBJ1-4,TRBV4-2,NA,NA,CASSPISQGPNEKLFF,TGTGCCAGCAGCCCTATAAGCCAGGGGCCTAATGAAAAACTGTTTTTT
TRBJ1-4,TRBV2,NA,NA,CASRTPTIEKLFF,TGTGCCAGCAGGACACCGACAATTGAAAAACTGTTTTTT